The 26 T cell receptor beta chains reported below all come from one sample, sequenced in a study of T cells after yellow fever vaccination. MiXCR, run by TCRdb on the 5' RACE reads, gives a single entry per CDR3 protein. This sample has hundreds of thousands of distinct CDR3 sequences; over 9% occur once, and the top ten carry more than 12%. The sequencing here drew on PBMCs, taken on the day of the yellow fever booster vaccination. These receptors were obtained from a man younger than 45 who received the YFV17D yellow fever vaccine.

The chain has TRBV7-9 and TRBJ2-7; D is ambiguous. CDR1 SEHNR and CDR2 FQNEAQ come from the germline V gene (reference sequence). There are 14 residues in the CDR3. Trimming shortened V by 0 bases and J by 1 base, and 7 bases separated the two germline ends. The CDR3 coding sequence is TGTGCCAGCAGCTTAGCTGAGCCTTCCTACGAGCAGTACTTC. It yields the protein CASSLAEPSYEQYF. Variable domain in full (rest from reference TRBV7-9 and TRBJ2-7): DTGVSQNPRHKITKRGQNVTFRCDPISEHNRLYWYRQTLGQGPEFLTYFQNEAQLEKSRLLSDRFSAERPKGSFSTLEIQRTEQGDSAMYLCASSLAEPSYEQYFGPGTRLTVT.

This chain connects TRBV7-9 to TRBJ2-3; D is uncertain. Germline CDR1 is SEHNR and CDR2 is FQNEAQ (reference sequence). The CDR3 loop spans 13 amino acids. V was trimmed by 6 bases and J by 4 bases, leaving 11 bases between them. CDR3 sequence reads: CASSTPGADTQYF. DNA for the CDR3: TGTGCCAGCAGTACTCCCGGAGCAGATACGCAGTATTTT.

The chain links TRBV24-1 to TRBJ1-1; 8 bases line up with TRBD1. This CDR3 region has 12 residues. Germline loops: CDR1 KGHDR, CDR2 SFDVKD. Germline trimming cut 7 bases from V and 8 bases from J; bases unmatched to any gene: 5. The CDR3 DNA is TGTGCCACCAGAGCCGGGACAGGAGAAGCTTTCTTT. This codes for CATRAGTGEAFF.

This clonotype occurred a few times. V is TRBV20-1 and J is TRBJ2-3; 12 positions agree with TRBD2. Germline CDR1 reads DFQATT; CDR2 reads SNEGSKA (reference sequence). V lost 1 base to trimming and J lost 0 bases; unmatched junction nucleotides: 11. CDR3 length: 19 amino acids. The CDR3 loop reads CSARVGLAGGPRSTDTQYF. The DNA of the CDR3 is TGCAGTGCTAGAGTAGGCCTAGCGGGAGGGCCGCGGAGCACAGATACGCAGTATTTT.

This clonotype has just a few counts. The chain has TRBV27 and TRBJ2-2; D is perhaps TRBD1 or TRBD2 (6 bases each). The CDR3 length is 14 residues. Trimming took off 6 bases at V and 4 bases at J, with 12 bases between the two ends. Germline V CDR1 and CDR2: MNHEY, SMNVEV (reference sequence). Here the CDR3 reads CASSRPGATGELFF. The CDR3 DNA reads TGTGCCAGCAGCCGTCCGGGGGCCACCGGGGAGCTGTTTTTT.

This clonotype came up many times. This sequence joins TRBV20-1 and TRBJ2-2, with D perhaps being TRBD1 or TRBD2 (5 bases each). Germline loops: CDR1 DFQATT, CDR2 SNEGSKA (reference sequence). There are 16 residues in the CDR3. V lost 0 bases, J lost 0 bases, and 11 bases lay in between. The CDR3 sequence is CSARDRGTSNTGELFF. DNA for the CDR3: TGCAGTGCTAGAGATCGTGGGACGTCGAACACCGGGGAGCTGTTTTTT.

The chain recombines TRBV20-1 with TRBJ1-2, with unresolved D. The length of the CDR3 is 12 residues. Germline CDR1 DFQATT, CDR2 SNEGSKA (reference sequence). With 3 bases removed from V and 0 bases from J, the gap between germline ends came to 5 bases. The CDR3 loop reads CSASRTNYGYTF. DNA of the CDR3: TGCAGTGCTAGCCGGACTAACTATGGCTACACCTTC.

This clonotype has just a few counts. This rearrangement joins TRBV19 to TRBJ2-1, with D perhaps matching TRBD2 (6 bases). The V gene's germline CDR1 is LNHDA and CDR2 SQIVND (reference sequence). The CDR3 sequence is 12 residues long. Between the trimmed V and J ends, which lost 3 bases and 10 bases, there was a span of 10 bases. CDR3 bases: TGTGCCAGTAGTATTACTAGCTTAGAGCAGTTCTTC. It codes for CASSITSLEQFF.

The sample holds a few counts of this clonotype. The gene calls are TRBV20-1 and TRBJ2-7; tentative D call: TRBD1 (5 bases). Germline loops: CDR1 DFQATT, CDR2 SNEGSKA (reference sequence). This CDR3 comprises 13 residues. V gave up 2 bases and J gave up 5 bases, with 13 bases separating them. The CDR3 DNA reads as TGCAGTGCTAGAATTCAGGGTGGGCACGAGCAGTACTTC. Its translation is CSARIQGGHEQYF.

This clonotype was observed a few times. The chain has TRBV20-1 and TRBJ2-3; D may be TRBD2 (5 bases). The germline CDR1 and CDR2 sequences are DFQATT and SNEGSKA (reference sequence). Between the trimmed V and J ends, which lost 0 bases and 2 bases, there was a span of 12 bases. CDR3 length: 15 amino acids. CDR3 sequence reads: CSARDAGIVTDTQYF. In DNA, the CDR3 is TGCAGTGCTAGAGATGCCGGGATCGTCACAGATACGCAGTATTTT.

This clonotype was counted a few times. The chain is built from TRBV7-2 and TRBJ2-1; the D gene is possibly TRBD2 (5 bases). Per the germline V gene, CDR1 is SGHTA and CDR2 is FQGNSA. The V and J ends lost 1 base and 7 bases respectively, with 11 bases between them. This CDR3 has 14 residues. In nucleotides, the CDR3 is TGTGCCAGCAGCTTAGGTATCGGGGTAAATGAGCAGTTCTTC. This codes for CASSLGIGVNEQFF.

The chain combines TRBV7-2 with TRBJ2-7, with D maybe TRBD1 (6 bases). Germline CDR1 and CDR2: SGHTA and FQGNSA. CDR3 size: 13 residues. V lost 5 bases and J lost 3, with 11 bases in between. Here the CDR3 DNA reads TGTGCCAGCAGCCGAACGACAGGCTACGAGCAGTACTTC. Protein product: CASSRTTGYEQYF.

This chain links TRBV9 with TRBJ2-7; the D is unclear. The CDR3 has 13 residues. Trimming cost V 0 bases and J 6 bases, with 10 bases left between them. CDR1 SGDLS and CDR2 YYNGEE come from the germline V gene. The CDR3 DNA reads TGTGCCAGCAGCGTAGGCCCTCAAGGCGAGCAGTACTTC. It is translated as CASSVGPQGEQYF. Together with reference TRBV9 and TRBJ2-7, the CDR3 gives the full variable domain: DSGVTQTPKHLITATGQRVTLRCSPRSGDLSVYWYQQSLDQGLQFLIQYYNGEERAKGNILERFSAQQFPDLHSELNLSSLELGDSALYFCASSVGPQGEQYFGPGTRLTVT.

The CDR3 coding sequence is TGCGCCAGGTCCTATGGCTACACCTTC. Encoded protein: CARSYGYTF. The rearrangement uses TRBV5-1 and TRBJ1-2; D unclear. The CDR3 sequence is 9 residues long. The germline CDR1 and CDR2 sequences are SGHRS and YFSETQ. The ends were cut back, 8 bases at V and 4 bases at J, with 3 bases in the middle.

The sample holds a few counts of this clonotype. J is TRBJ1-1 and V is TRBV7-8; D remains unclear. The CDR3 is made up of 14 amino acids. The V gene's germline CDR1 is SGHVS and CDR2 FQNEAQ. V dropped 5 bases and J dropped 9 bases, with 19 bases sitting between them. The CDR3 nucleotides are TGTGCCAGCAGCCTAGAGGTGTCGAATAATAAAGCTTTCTTT. Its translation is CASSLEVSNNKAFF. Complete variable domain (other parts from reference TRBV7-8 and TRBJ1-1): GAGVSQSPRYKVAKRGQDVALRCDPISGHVSLFWYQQALGQGPEFLTYFQNEAQLDKSGLPSDRFFAERPEGSVSTLKIQRTQQEDSAVYLCASSLEVSNNKAFFGQGTRLTVV.

The V call is TRBV20-1, the J call TRBJ2-7; 8 bases line up with TRBD2. The CDR3 sequence is 15 residues long. CDR1 DFQATT and CDR2 SNEGSKA come from the germline V gene (reference sequence). Unmatched junction bases numbered 11, after V lost 3 bases and J lost 4 bases. The CDR3 loop is CSASEDSGTIYEQYF. The CDR3 DNA is TGCAGTGCTAGCGAGGATAGCGGGACTATTTACGAGCAGTACTTC.

This clonotype has only a few counts. The chain couples TRBV7-9 to TRBJ2-7; D perhaps matches TRBD2 (5 bases). Germline CDR1 is SEHNR and CDR2 is FQNEAQ (reference sequence). With 6 bases removed from V and 1 base from J, the gap between germline ends came to 19 bases. There are 16 residues in the CDR3. The CDR3 DNA follows: TGTGCCAGCAGTCAAGACTGGATGAGGGAGTCCTACGAGCAGTACTTC. Protein: CASSQDWMRESYEQYF.

Only a few counts were recorded for this clonotype. J is TRBJ2-2 and V is TRBV10-3, with D perhaps assigned TRBD1 or TRBD2 (5 bases each). This CDR3 has 14 amino acids. Trimming removed 7 bases at V and 6 bases at J, with 15 bases between. The germline CDR1 and CDR2 sequences are ENHRY and SYGVKD. CDR3 nucleotides: TGTGCCATCAAACGGGACGGAAGGGCCGGGGAGCTGTTTTTT. It translates to CAIKRDGRAGELFF.

V and J are TRBV20-1 and TRBJ2-6; D possibly corresponds to TRBD2 (7 bases). CDR1 DFQATT and CDR2 SNEGSKA come from the germline V gene (reference sequence). This CDR3 comprises 15 residues. V lost 2 bases and J 2 bases, leaving 10 bases between the germline ends. This CDR3 is CSARLGGPGANVLTF. The CDR3 nucleotides are TGCAGTGCTAGACTGGGGGGGCCTGGGGCCAACGTCCTGACTTTC.

The table lists this clonotype with a few counts. The V and J genes are TRBV12-3 or TRBV12-4 and TRBJ2-1, with TRBD1 as a possible D gene (6 bases). Trimming shortened V by 6 bases and J by 3 bases, and 6 bases separated the two germline ends. The CDR3 is made up of 12 amino acids. The CDR3 protein is CASRDSYNEQFF. CDR3 nucleotide sequence: TGTGCCAGCAGGGACAGCTACAATGAGCAGTTCTTC.

This clonotype was seen many times. V is TRBV20-1 and J is TRBJ2-1; 11 nucleotides agree with TRBD2. The trim removed 4 bases at V and 9 bases at J, leaving 14 bases unmatched. CDR1 and CDR2 (germline): DFQATT, SNEGSKA (reference sequence). This CDR3 region has 16 residues. CDR3 bases: TGCAGTGCTAACCAAGTACGACTAGCGGGAAGGGCTGAGCAGTTCTTC. Its protein product is CSANQVRLAGRAEQFF.

The sample holds a few counts of this clonotype. The chain employs TRBV20-1 and TRBJ2-7; the D is unclear. The CDR3 covers 15 residues. CDR1 and CDR2 from the germline V gene are DFQATT and SNEGSKA (reference sequence). Trimming stripped 0 bases from V and 2 bases from J, with 14 bases between. The CDR3 spells CSARDIGGQAYEQYF. CDR3 DNA: TGCAGTGCTAGAGATATTGGCGGCCAGGCCTACGAGCAGTACTTC.

The V gene is TRBV5-6, the J gene TRBJ2-3; 8 positions agree with TRBD1. The CDR3 spans 15 residues. V dropped 4 bases and J dropped 2; count of bases not matched to a gene: 6. CDR1 SGHDT and CDR2 YYEEEE come from the germline V gene. DNA for the CDR3: TGTGCCAGCAGCACGACAGGGGATTACACAGATACGCAGTATTTT. Its translation is CASSTTGDYTDTQYF.

This clonotype was detected a few times. This sequence joins TRBV27 and TRBJ2-1; 12 bases are shared with TRBD1. This CDR3 spans 14 amino acids. V was clipped by 3 bases and J by 11 bases; unmatched bases: 5. From germline, CDR1 is MNHEY and CDR2 SMNVEV (reference sequence). The CDR3 DNA is TGTGCCAGCAGTTTCGGGACAGGGGGCCGAAAGCAGTTCTTC. Translation gives CASSFGTGGRKQFF.

In its sample, this clonotype was seen a few times. The rearrangement joins TRBV7-2 to TRBJ2-7, with D possibly TRBD1 on 5 matching bases. Per the germline V gene, CDR1 is SGHTA and CDR2 is FQGNSA. The CDR3 sequence is 15 residues long. Trimming pared 0 bases from V and 2 bases from J, leaving 11 bases between. The CDR3 sequence: CASSLAPGSPYEQYF. CDR3 DNA: TGTGCCAGCAGCTTAGCCCCAGGGTCCCCCTACGAGCAGTACTTC. The whole variable domain, remainder taken from reference TRBV7-2 and TRBJ2-7, is GAGVSQSPSNKVTEKGKDVELRCDPISGHTALYWYRQSLGQGLEFLIYFQGNSAPDKSGLPSDRFSAERTGGSVSTLTIQRTQQEDSAVYLCASSLAPGSPYEQYFGPGTRLTVT.

This clonotype was counted a few times. The chain is built from TRBV4-3 and TRBJ2-1; TRBD1 matches 8 bases. CDR1 and CDR2 from the germline V gene are LGHNA and YSLEER. The CDR3 contains 13 residues. V was pared by 3 bases and J by 15 bases, with 10 bases of the junction left unmatched. The CDR3 loop reads CASSHSRQGQRFF. CDR3 coding DNA: TGCGCCAGCAGCCATTCCAGACAGGGGCAGCGGTTCTTC.